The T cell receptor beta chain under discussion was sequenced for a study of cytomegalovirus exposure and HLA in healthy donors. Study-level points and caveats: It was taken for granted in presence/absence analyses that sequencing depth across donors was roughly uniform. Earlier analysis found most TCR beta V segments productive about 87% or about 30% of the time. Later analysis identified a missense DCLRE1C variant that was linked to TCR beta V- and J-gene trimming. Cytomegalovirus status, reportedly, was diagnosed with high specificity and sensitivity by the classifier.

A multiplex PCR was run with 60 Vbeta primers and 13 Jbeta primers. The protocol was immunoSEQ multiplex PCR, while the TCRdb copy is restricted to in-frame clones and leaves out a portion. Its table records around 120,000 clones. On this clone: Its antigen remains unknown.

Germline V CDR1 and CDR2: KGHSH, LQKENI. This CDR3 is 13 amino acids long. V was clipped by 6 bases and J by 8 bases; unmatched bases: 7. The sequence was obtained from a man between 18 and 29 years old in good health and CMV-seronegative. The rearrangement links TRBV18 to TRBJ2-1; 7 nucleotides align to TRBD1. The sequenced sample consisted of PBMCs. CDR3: CASSATGVDEQFF. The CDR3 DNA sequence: TGTGCCAGCTCTGCTACAGGGGTGGATGAGCAGTTCTTC.